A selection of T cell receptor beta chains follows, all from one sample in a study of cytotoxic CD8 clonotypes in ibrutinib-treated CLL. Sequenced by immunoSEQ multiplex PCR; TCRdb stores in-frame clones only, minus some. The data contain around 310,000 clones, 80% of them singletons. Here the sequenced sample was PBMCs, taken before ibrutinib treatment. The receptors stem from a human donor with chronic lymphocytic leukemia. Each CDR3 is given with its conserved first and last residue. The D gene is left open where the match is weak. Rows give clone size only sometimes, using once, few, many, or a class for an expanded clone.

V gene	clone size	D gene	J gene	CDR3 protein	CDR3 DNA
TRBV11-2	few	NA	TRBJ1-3	CASSLVVISSGNTIYF	TGTGCCAGCAGCTTAGTGGTGATCAGCTCTGGAAACACCATATATTTT
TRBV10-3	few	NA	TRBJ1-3	CAISESSRDNGNTIYF	TGTGCCATCAGTGAGTCGTCGAGGGATAATGGAAACACCATATATTTT
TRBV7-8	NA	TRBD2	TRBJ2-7	CASTSTSGTRIFDEQYF	TGTGCCAGCACCTCGACTAGCGGGACCCGAATCTTCGACGAGCAGTACTTC
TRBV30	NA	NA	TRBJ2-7	CAWSSNYEQYF	TGTGCCTGGAGTTCCAACTACGAGCAGTACTTC
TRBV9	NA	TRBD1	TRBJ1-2	CASSVGRDRGYGYTF	TGTGCCAGCAGCGTAGGCCGGGACAGGGGGTATGGCTACACCTTC
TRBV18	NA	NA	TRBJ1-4	CASSPRQTTNEKLFF	TGTGCCAGCTCACCCCGACAGACAACTAATGAAAAACTGTTTTTT
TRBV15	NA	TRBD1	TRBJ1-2	CATSRGVRTGVGYTF	TGTGCCACCAGCAGAGGAGTAAGGACAGGAGTCGGCTACACCTTC
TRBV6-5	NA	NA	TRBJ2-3	CASSYKDGSTDTQYF	TGTGCCAGCAGTTACAAGGACGGCAGCACAGATACGCAGTATTTT
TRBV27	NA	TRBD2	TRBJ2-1	CASSLTYAGGYNEQFF	TGTGCCAGCAGTTTAACATACGCGGGGGGATACAATGAGCAGTTCTTC
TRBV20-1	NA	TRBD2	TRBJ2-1	CSARTRHEQFF	TGCAGTGCCCGGACTAGGCATGAGCAGTTCTTC
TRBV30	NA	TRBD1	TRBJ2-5	CAWKGQETQYF	TGTGCCTGGAAGGGACAGGAGACCCAGTACTTC